This T cell receptor beta chain was identified during a study of early T cells in non-severe SARS-CoV-2 infection (dated by TCRdb to about 2021). Notes on the research overall: TCR sequencing used bulk RNA from unsorted whole blood, so alpha and beta chains could not be paired. The research as a whole found: VDJdb matching was skewed toward anti-spike CD8 responses, so virus-specific expansions were likely underestimated and private and CD4 specificities were missed.

The study was a case-control design nested within a healthcare worker cohort in London, UK, with weekly nasopharyngeal swab PCR tests and blood sampling. Between 23 and 31 March 2020, the week of the UK lockdown, healthcare workers were enrolled and then followed up weekly for as long as 16 weeks. Trimming costs V 4 bases and J 1 base, and their ends lie 15 bases apart. From its cysteine to its phenylalanine, the CDR3 spans 16 amino acids. CDR3 DNA only is kept here, 48 bases in frame from base 1. The germline V gene yields SGHDN for CDR1 and FVKESK for CDR2. The library was prepared using 5' RACE. Sequencing relied on a NextSeq 500. The TCR library protocol attached unique molecular identifiers to individual cDNA molecules to correct for sequencing error and PCR bias. Sequencing covered both TCR alpha and beta chains, and within each sample the abundances of alpha and beta sequences were tightly co-correlated. As for the authors' bioinformatics: Decombinator V4 was used to annotate the V gene, J gene and CDR3 of the TCR sequences. TCRs were defined as expanded if a significant change between any two time points was detected under a Poisson model with p below 0.0001. Abundances of TCRs were expressed as counts per million after normalisation to the total number of TCRs sequenced in each sample. MAIT TCRs were defined by TRAV1-2 paired with TRAJ12, TRAJ20 or TRAJ33, and iNKT TCRs by TRAV10 paired with TRAJ18. VDJdb, accessed on 1 November 2021, was searched for TCRs annotated for CMV, EBV and SARS-CoV-2, and TCRs annotated for more than one antigen were excluded. TCRdb reprocessing: public reads trimmed at Q25 with fastp, clones called with MiXCR, in-frame beta chains kept. Each entry merges the rows of one CDR3 protein and shows their most common DNA and genes. The V and J calls shown here were made by TCRdb, not taken from the authors' results. The sample yields roughly 47,000 distinct CDR3 sequences; 5.5% to 6.5% were counted once. Of the sample, over 2.5% falls within the top ten clones.

This clonotype turned up a few times. There is no known antigen for this receptor. No base qualities exist here, and no much larger clone lies one base off it. This chain joins TRBV14 to TRBJ2-3, with TRBD1 perhaps the D gene, on 5 matching bases. The source material was whole blood, sampled at baseline. This clonotype was sampled from an adult who was a healthcare worker with PCR-confirmed SARS-CoV-2 infection or an uninfected control (not recorded which). The CDR3 is CASSPKPAGRTDTQYF. The DNA reads TGTGCCAGCAGCCCCAAACCGGCAGGGCGCACAGATACGCAGTATTTT. Full variable domain (CDR3 extended with the reference TRBV14 and TRBJ2-3 proteins): EAGVTQFPSHSVIEKGQTVTLRCDPISGHDNLYWYRRVMGKEIKFLLHFVKESKQDESGMPNNRFLAERTGGTYSTLKVQPAELEDSGVYFCASSPKPAGRTDTQYFGPGTRLTVL.